Below are 6 T cell receptor beta chains sequenced from a single sample in a study of post-analysis software for immune sequencing data. Whole-study findings and limits: Included in a set of roughly 5 TRBV segments more frequent in patients than controls were TRBV5-6, TRBV5-1 and TRBV20-1.

The TCR beta cDNA libraries carried unique molecular identifiers. TCRdb processed the PCR reads anew with MiXCR; each CDR3 protein has one entry. The sample has roughly 870,000 distinct CDR3 sequences; approximately 53% are singletons. Antigens for these TCRs are unknown. Sequencing was performed on blood. The source of these receptors is a girl aged 10-17 years with multiple sclerosis.

CDR3 sequence reads: CASSAVAAGFDQYF. In DNA form, the CDR3 reads TGTGCCAGCAGCGCGGTCGCGGCCGGTTTCGATCAGTACTTC. The chain couples TRBV6-5 to TRBJ2-4; no definite D call. The ends were cut back, 6 bases at V and 12 bases at J, with 21 bases in the middle. The CDR3 has 14 amino acids. Looked up from germline, CDR1 is MNHEY and CDR2 is SVGAGI.

V and J are TRBV5-1 and TRBJ2-1; 10 bases are a match to TRBD2. This CDR3 is built from 14 residues. Germline values: CDR1 SGHRS, CDR2 YFSETQ. With V trimmed by 6 bases and J by 2 bases, 2 bases remained unmatched. CDR3 amino acids: CASMSGRAYNEQFF. The DNA of the CDR3 is TGCGCCAGCATGAGCGGGAGGGCCTACAATGAGCAGTTCTTC.

Comments on this clonotype: An end of the junction does not agree with germline; a read error may underlie this. This chain uses TRBV7-7 with TRBJ2-1; TRBD2 is a possible D gene (5 bases). The CDR3 is 13 residues long. From germline, CDR1 is SSHAT and CDR2 FNYEAQ (reference sequence). Here the CDR3 reads CASSLLGSGEQFF. The CDR3 bases are TGTGCTAGCAGCTTATTAGGATCGGGAGAGCAGTTCTTC.

As regards this clonotype: At one boundary the junction diverges from the germline segment, which might be a read error. This chain connects TRBV4-1 to TRBJ2-5, with D tentatively TRBD1 (5 bases). TRBJ2-7 matches the DNA end more closely, so the J call is doubtful. The CDR3 is made up of 14 amino acids. Germline V gene sequence: CDR1 MGHRA, CDR2 YSYEKL. The CDR3 region has the DNA TGCGCCAGCTCCCCCGACAGATACTCCCACGAGCAGTACTTC. This codes for CASSPDRYSHEQYF.

This clonotype was picked up a small number of times. J is TRBJ2-7 and V is TRBV20-1, with 7 bases lining up with TRBD2. Germline CDR1 is DFQATT and CDR2 is SNEGSKA (reference sequence). Unmatched junction bases numbered 6, after V lost 3 bases and J lost 1 base. The CDR3 has 14 amino acids. Here the CDR3 reads CSARDERGSYEQYF. The CDR3 bases are TGCAGTGCTAGGGACGAGCGGGGTTCCTACGAGCAGTACTTC.

This chain joins TRBV30 and TRBJ2-1; 11 bases match TRBD2. Per germline, CDR1 GTSNPN and CDR2 SVGIG (reference sequence). The CDR3 is made up of 15 amino acids. With V trimmed by 2 bases and J by 0 bases, 0 bases remained unmatched. The CDR3 spells CAWSLAGGSYNEQFF. The CDR3 DNA reads TGTGCCTGGAGTCTAGCGGGAGGCTCCTACAATGAGCAGTTCTTC.